The source of this T cell receptor (beta chain) is a study of neurological immune-mediated disorders. Findings and limits, study-wide: The absence of shared CDR3 amino acid sequences among expanded clones across subjects suggests private repertoires in all groups.

With 10-nucleotide random UMIs, 5'RACE was used to make the cDNA. Every sequencing run produced over 170 million TCR-beta sequences, and the sequences from any one run covered 15-18 subjects. Using its own MiXCR run on the 5' RACE reads, TCRdb lists one record per CDR3 protein. This sample has tens of thousands of distinct CDR3 sequences; roughly 2.5% occur once, and the top ten carry approximately 2.4%. Looked up from germline, CDR1 is SGHTA and CDR2 is FQGNSA. Trimming removed 3 bases at V and 5 bases at J, with 13 bases between. CDR3 length: 14 residues. This clonotype was counted ten times or more. What it binds is unknown. Unsorted libraries were generated from 2 million PBMCs held at -80 degrees C.

The source material was PBMCs. This rearrangement joins TRBV7-2 to TRBJ2-5, with D possibly matching TRBD2 (6 bases). The receptor's source is a man aged 50 to 59 with multiple sclerosis. CDR3 in amino acids: CASSFLDGRETQYF. The CDR3 DNA reads TGTGCCAGCAGCTTTCTAGATGGGAGGGAGACCCAGTACTTC.